The 16 T cell receptor beta chains given below trace back to one sample, sequenced in a study of blood T cells in healthy people across ages. Alongside a J-beta primer mix, a sample-barcoded 5' primer served in a second PCR lasting about 6 to 11 cycles. TCRdb re-called the 5' RACE reads with MiXCR, one entry per CDR3 protein. The sample shows about 800,000 distinct CDR3 sequences, approximately 25% of them seen only once. These same records also appear under a second study, on T cells of mothers and their children.

What was sequenced was blood. The receptors shown here come from a boy aged 10-17 years in good health.

This clonotype was counted a few times. An end of the junction differs from the germline gene, which may be a read error. This chain joins TRBV18 and TRBJ1-4; 7 bases are shared with TRBD1. Looked up from germline, CDR1 is KGHSH and CDR2 is LQKENI. The CDR3 runs to 15 residues. The CDR3 DNA reads TGTGCCGGCTCACCACAGGCGCCGGGACAGCAAAAACTGTTTTTT. Amino acid sequence: CAGSPQAPGQQKLFF.

The chain links TRBV20-1 to TRBJ1-1; D is perhaps TRBD1 (5 bases). Trimming removed 0 bases from V and 3 bases from J, with 8 bases in between. The CDR3 consists of 13 residues. Germline CDR1 and CDR2: DFQATT and SNEGSKA (reference sequence). CDR3 in amino acids: CSARDWTHTEAFF. CDR3 in DNA: TGCAGTGCTAGAGATTGGACACACACTGAAGCTTTCTTT.

This clonotype was picked up a small number of times. The chain carries TRBV29-1 and TRBJ2-7; TRBD1 matches 9 bases. This CDR3 region has 14 residues. CDR1 is SQVTM and CDR2 is ANQGSEA in the germline V gene. J was trimmed by 7 bases and V by 4 bases; bases with no gene match: 11. The CDR3 reads CSVVGDRDYLEQYF. CDR3 DNA: TGCAGCGTTGTTGGGGACAGGGACTATTTAGAGCAGTACTTC.

The J gene is TRBJ1-4, the V gene TRBV20-1; a possible D gene is TRBD1 (5 bases). The germline V gene has CDR1 DFQATT and CDR2 SNEGSKA (reference sequence). This CDR3 spans 16 amino acids. V lost 3 bases and J lost 0, with 14 bases in between. The CDR3 is CSASAGQIATNEKLFF. The CDR3 coding sequence is TGCAGTGCTAGTGCAGGGCAAATCGCAACTAATGAAAAACTGTTTTTT.

The chain couples TRBV20-1 to TRBJ1-1; D is perhaps TRBD1 (6 bases). Per the germline V gene, CDR1 is DFQATT and CDR2 is SNEGSKA (reference sequence). The V end lost 0 bases, the J end lost 1 base, and 15 bases lay between the germline ends. The CDR3 totals 16 residues. CDR3 sequence: CSARDRKGGGNTEAFF. CDR3 DNA sequence: TGCAGTGCTAGAGATAGAAAAGGGGGAGGGAACACTGAAGCTTTCTTT.

This clonotype was detected a few times. J is TRBJ2-1 and V is TRBV28, with D uncertain. Trimming pared 4 bases from V and 4 bases from J, leaving 17 bases between. The germline gives CDR1 MDHEN, CDR2 SYDVKM. CDR3 length: 16 amino acids. The CDR3 coding sequence is TGTGCCAGCAGTTCTTTACGGGCCCCTATTTACAATGAGCAGTTCTTC. Translating gives CASSSLRAPIYNEQFF.

DNA for the CDR3: TGTGCCAGCAGCTTTGGACTTACTGTTACTACGCAGTATTTT. This codes for CASSFGLTVTTQYF. The V and J genes are TRBV7-2 and TRBJ2-3; the D gene is possibly TRBD2 (5 bases). The CDR3 runs to 14 residues. V gave up 3 bases and J gave up 8 bases, with 15 bases separating them. The germline V gene has CDR1 SGHTA and CDR2 FQGNSA.

The J gene is TRBJ2-3, the V gene TRBV24-1, with 10 bases lining up with TRBD2. With 0 bases clipped from V and 4 bases from J, the junction kept 3 bases outside the gene matches. The CDR3 sequence is 16 residues long. The germline CDR1 and CDR2 sequences are KGHDR and SFDVKD. The CDR3 region is CATSDLASGGPDTQYF. The CDR3 coding sequence is TGTGCCACCAGTGATTTGGCTAGCGGGGGACCAGATACGCAGTATTTT.

This rearrangement joins TRBV28 to TRBJ2-4, with 7 bases lining up with TRBD1. The germline V gene has CDR1 MDHEN and CDR2 SYDVKM. CDR3 length: 16 amino acids. The V gene end was trimmed by 3 bases and the J gene end by 0 bases; junction bases not matched to a gene: 5. CDR3 sequence reads: CASSLGQPLAKNIQYF. The CDR3 bases are TGTGCCAGCAGTTTGGGACAGCCACTAGCCAAAAACATTCAGTACTTC.

This sequence joins TRBV27 and TRBJ2-5; 8 nucleotides agree with TRBD1. The DNA end favors TRBJ2-7, so the J call may be wrong. Germline CDR1 reads MNHEY; CDR2 reads SMNVEV (reference sequence). The CDR3 totals 11 residues. The CDR3 spells CASSTGGEQYF. CDR3 sequence (DNA): TGTGCCAGCAGTACAGGGGGCGAGCAGTACTTC.

V and J are TRBV9 and TRBJ2-2; D remains ambiguous. Trimming stripped 4 bases from V and 8 bases from J, with 6 bases between. The germline V gene encodes CDR1 SGDLS and CDR2 YYNGEE. CDR3 size: 11 residues. The CDR3 region is CASSTAGELFF. DNA of the CDR3: TGTGCCAGCAGCACTGCAGGGGAGCTGTTTTTT. Combining the CDR3 with reference TRBV9 and TRBJ2-2 gives the whole variable domain DSGVTQTPKHLITATGQRVTLRCSPRSGDLSVYWYQQSLDQGLQFLIQYYNGEERAKGNILERFSAQQFPDLHSELNLSSLELGDSALYFCASSTAGELFFGEGSRLTVL.

This clonotype came up a few times. V usage is TRBV27 and J usage is TRBJ2-7; 13 bases agree with TRBD2. Germline CDR1 reads MNHEY; CDR2 reads SMNVEV (reference sequence). J gave up 5 bases and V 5 bases, and 12 bases lay outside the gene matches. The CDR3 length is 17 residues. CDR3 sequence: CASSQQTSGRYPDEQYF. In DNA form, the CDR3 reads TGTGCCAGCAGTCAGCAGACTAGCGGGAGGTACCCTGACGAGCAGTACTTC.

The V gene is TRBV20-1, the J gene TRBJ2-7; 8 bases agree with TRBD2. This CDR3 region has 12 residues. Germline loops: CDR1 DFQATT, CDR2 SNEGSKA (reference sequence). Trimming at V came to 3 bases and at J to 5 bases, leaving 3 bases not matched to a gene. The CDR3 coding sequence is TGCAGTGCTAGCACCGGGGGGGACGAGCAGTACTTC. It specifies CSASTGGDEQYF.

Comments on this clonotype: One junction end disagrees with the germline gene, perhaps due to a read error. The chain is built from TRBV27 and TRBJ1-1, with D perhaps matching TRBD1 (6 bases). This CDR3 region has 15 residues. The germline V gene encodes CDR1 MNHEY and CDR2 SMNVEV (reference sequence). CDR3: CASSQINRENTEAFF. The CDR3 DNA reads TGTGCCAGCAGCCAGATCAACAGGGAGAACACCGAAGCTTTCTTT.

In this sample, this clonotype turned up a few times. The junction departs from germline at one end; a sequencing error may be responsible. The chain is built from TRBV28 and TRBJ2-7; 7 positions match TRBD1. Per germline, CDR1 MDHEN and CDR2 SYDVKM. This CDR3 region has 15 residues. Here the CDR3 reads CASSSRQGSHHERYF. The DNA of the CDR3 is TGTGCCAGCAGTTCACGACAGGGAAGTCATCACGAGCGGTACTTC. The full variable domain, its missing parts supplied by reference TRBV28 and TRBJ2-7, is DVKVTQSSRYLVKRTGEKVFLECVQDMDHENMFWYRQDPGLGLRLIYFSYDVKMKEKGDIPEGYSVSREKKERFSLILESASTNQTSMYLCASSSRQGSHHERYFGPGTRLTVT.

This clonotype was seen only a few times. The gene calls are TRBV4-3 and TRBJ2-3; D call uncertain. Per the germline V gene, CDR1 is LGHNA and CDR2 is YSLEER. Trimming removed 0 bases at V and 3 bases at J, with 10 bases between. The CDR3 sequence is 15 residues long. As DNA, the CDR3 is TGCGCCAGCAGCCAAGATGGTACAGAAACAGATACGCAGTATTTT. This gives the protein CASSQDGTETDTQYF.